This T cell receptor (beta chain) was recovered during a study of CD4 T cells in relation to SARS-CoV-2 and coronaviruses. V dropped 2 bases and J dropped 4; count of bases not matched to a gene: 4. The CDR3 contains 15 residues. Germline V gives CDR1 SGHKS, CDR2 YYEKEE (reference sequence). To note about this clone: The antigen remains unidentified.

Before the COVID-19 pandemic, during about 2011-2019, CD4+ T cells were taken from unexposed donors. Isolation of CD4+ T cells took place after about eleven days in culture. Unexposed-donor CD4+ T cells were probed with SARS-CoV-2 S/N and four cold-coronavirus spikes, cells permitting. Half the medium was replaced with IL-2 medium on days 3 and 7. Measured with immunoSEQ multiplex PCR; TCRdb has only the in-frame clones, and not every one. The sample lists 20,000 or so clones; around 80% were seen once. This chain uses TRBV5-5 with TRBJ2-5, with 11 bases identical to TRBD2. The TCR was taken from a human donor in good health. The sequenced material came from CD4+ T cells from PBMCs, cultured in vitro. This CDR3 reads CASSFGLAGGETQYF. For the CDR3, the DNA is TGTGCCAGCAGCTTTGGGCTAGCGGGAGGAGAGACCCAGTACTTC. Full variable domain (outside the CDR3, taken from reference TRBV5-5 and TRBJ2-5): DAGVTQSPTHLIKTRGQQVTLRCSPISGHKSVSWYQQVLGQGPQFIFQYYEKEERGRGNFPDRFSARQFPNYSSELNVNALLLGDSALYLCASSFGLAGGETQYFGPGTRLLVL.